Below, 30 T cell receptor beta chains from the same sample are listed, as sequenced in a study of T cell responses to AZD1222 COVID-19 vaccine. Measured with immunoSEQ multiplex PCR; TCRdb has only the in-frame clones, and not every one. The profile covers under 200,000 clones, with 85% to 95% appearing a single time and 3% to 5% taken by the ten largest. Sequencing was performed on peripheral blood, taken on day 0 of AZD1222 vaccination. The receptors shown here come from an adult in good health.

V and J are TRBV18 and TRBJ1-4, with 9 bases that match TRBD1. V lost 1 base and J lost 5; bases outside the gene matches: 5. Germline values: CDR1 KGHSH, CDR2 LQKENI. The length of the CDR3 is 16 residues. Here the CDR3 reads CASSPLGQGYNEKLFF. The CDR3 nucleotides read TGTGCCAGCTCACCACTGGGACAGGGTTACAATGAAAAACTGTTTTTT.

Note on this clone: Sequence at one end of the junction differs from germline and may be a read error. V gene TRBV3-1 (or the pseudogene TRBV3-2) combines with J gene TRBJ2-3, with D possibly TRBD2 on 6 matching bases. The CDR3 is 13 residues long. Germline V lookup: CDR1 LGHDT, CDR2 YNNKEL (reference sequence). In nucleotides, the CDR3 is TGTGCCAGCACCCAAATCGGGGGAGGTACGCAGTATTTT. Its translation: CASTQIGGGTQYF.

J is TRBJ2-2 and V is TRBV5-4; 11 positions agree with TRBD2. The CDR3 runs to 16 residues. The V gene end was trimmed by 0 bases and the J gene end by 7 bases; junction bases not matched to a gene: 5. CDR1 and CDR2 from the germline V gene are SGHNT and YYREEE (reference sequence). CDR3 nucleotides: TGTGCCAGCAGCTTGGGTAGCGGGAGGGTTGACGGGGAGCTGTTTTTT. Encoded protein: CASSLGSGRVDGELFF.

This chain connects TRBV15 to TRBJ2-2, with 9 bases fitting TRBD1. The CDR3 covers 16 residues. CDR1 and CDR2 (germline): LNHNV, YYDKDF (reference sequence). V gave up 3 bases and J gave up 7 bases; unmatched junction bases: 9. The CDR3 sequence: CATSSLGQGRIGELFF. The CDR3 DNA reads as TGTGCCACCAGCAGTCTCGGACAGGGGAGGATCGGGGAGCTGTTTTTT.

J is TRBJ2-7 and V is TRBV10-3, with 8 bases aligning to TRBD1. The CDR3 sequence is 14 residues long. Trimming took 11 bases from V and 1 from J; bases not matched to a gene: 10. Germline V lookup: CDR1 ENHRY, CDR2 SYGVKD. The DNA of the CDR3 is TGTGCCGCAGGACAGGGCCTGACTTCCTACGAGCAGTACTTC. Its protein is CAAGQGLTSYEQYF.

The V call is TRBV30, the J call TRBJ1-4; D unclear. Trimming pared 6 bases from V and 7 bases from J, leaving 27 bases between. The germline V gene encodes CDR1 GTSNPN and CDR2 SVGIG (reference sequence). CDR3 length: 17 amino acids. DNA for the CDR3: TGTGCCTGCAAAGGAGGAGGGTTCGCAGATATGGGTGAAAAACTGTTTTTT. It specifies CACKGGGFADMGEKLFF.

The V gene is TRBV15, the J gene TRBJ2-3; 9 bases match TRBD2. This CDR3 is built from 16 residues. The germline V gene encodes CDR1 LNHNV and CDR2 YYDKDF (reference sequence). V shed 0 bases, J shed 5 bases, and the junction held 6 bases outside the gene matches. The CDR3 protein is CATSRDPGLALDTQYF. CDR3 nucleotides: TGTGCCACCAGCAGAGACCCGGGACTAGCACTAGATACGCAGTATTTT.

There are a few counts of this clone. The chain uses TRBV6-6 and TRBJ2-6; 11 bases are shared with TRBD1. There are 20 residues in the CDR3. J was trimmed by 0 bases and V by 6 bases; bases with no gene match: 13. CDR1 MNHNY and CDR2 SVGAGI come from the germline V gene (reference sequence). This CDR3 reads CASSRTTDRGPSSGANVLTF. As DNA, the CDR3 is TGTGCCAGCAGCCGGACCACGGACAGGGGGCCGAGCTCTGGGGCCAACGTCCTGACTTTC.

This clone was recorded only once. The V gene is TRBV6-5, the J gene TRBJ1-2; no firm D call. Trimming stripped 2 bases from V and 5 bases from J, with 12 bases between. This CDR3 spans 14 amino acids. The germline gives CDR1 MNHEY, CDR2 SVGAGI. The CDR3 DNA reads as TGTGCCAGCAGTTACAACGGAAAGGAATATGGCTACACCTTC. This translates into CASSYNGKEYGYTF.

This clone was picked up one time. This chain links TRBV7-2 with TRBJ2-7; D possibly corresponds to TRBD2 (6 bases). This CDR3 is built from 14 residues. The V end was cut by 5 bases, the J end by 6 bases, with 17 bases between. Germline V gene lookup returns CDR1 SGHTA and CDR2 FQGNSA. CDR3 bases: TGTGCCAGCAGCCTCCGGGACTTCTTTGGCGAGCAGTACTTC. This gives the protein CASSLRDFFGEQYF. Full variable domain (remainder filled in from reference TRBV7-2 and TRBJ2-7): GAGVSQSPSNKVTEKGKDVELRCDPISGHTALYWYRQSLGQGLEFLIYFQGNSAPDKSGLPSDRFSAERTGGSVSTLTIQRTQQEDSAVYLCASSLRDFFGEQYFGPGTRLTVT.

The chain carries TRBV6-4 and TRBJ1-5; TRBD1 is a possible D gene (6 bases). The CDR3 sequence is 15 residues long. Trimming cost V 3 bases and J 1 base, with 10 bases left between them. Germline CDR1 and CDR2: MRHNA and SNTAGT. The CDR3: CASSDHRVSNQPQHF. The CDR3 DNA follows: TGTGCCAGCAGTGATCACAGGGTGAGCAATCAGCCCCAGCATTTT.

The rearrangement uses TRBV18 and TRBJ1-3, with TRBD1 matching 7 bases. The CDR3 is 17 amino acids. Germline V gene lookup returns CDR1 KGHSH and CDR2 LQKENI. V trimming: 6 bases; J trimming: 0 bases; junction bases outside the gene matches: 11. Here the CDR3 DNA reads TGTGCCAGCTCCTCGGGACAGCGCCATTTCTCTGGAAACACCATATATTTT. Translated: CASSSGQRHFSGNTIYF.

The V call is TRBV7-9, the J call TRBJ2-2; D tentatively reads TRBD1 or TRBD2 (5 bases each). CDR3 length: 15 amino acids. Germline V lookup: CDR1 SEHNR, CDR2 FQNEAQ (reference sequence). Trimming shortened V by 3 bases and J by 7 bases, and 15 bases separated the two germline ends. CDR3 amino acids: CASSFRGAAVGELFF. CDR3 in DNA: TGTGCCAGCAGCTTTCGAGGGGCGGCTGTCGGGGAGCTGTTTTTT. Full variable domain (missing parts from reference TRBV7-9 and TRBJ2-2): DTGVSQNPRHKITKRGQNVTFRCDPISEHNRLYWYRQTLGQGPEFLTYFQNEAQLEKSRLLSDRFSAERPKGSFSTLEIQRTEQGDSAMYLCASSFRGAAVGELFFGEGSRLTVL.

This sequence joins TRBV5-4 and TRBJ1-5; D possibly corresponds to TRBD1 (5 bases). The germline V and J ends were trimmed by 0 bases and 10 bases, with 11 bases remaining between them. CDR1 SGHNT and CDR2 YYREEE come from the germline V gene (reference sequence). The CDR3 length is 13 residues. The chain's CDR3 is CASSLGGEGPQHF. CDR3 coding DNA: TGTGCCAGCAGCTTGGGGGGGGAGGGCCCCCAGCATTTT.

The chain is built from TRBV5-1 and TRBJ2-2; D is unclear. CDR1 is SGHRS and CDR2 is YFSETQ in the germline V gene. V gave up 3 bases and J gave up 2 bases, with 5 bases separating them. CDR3 length equals 13 residues. CDR3 bases: TGCGCCAGCAGCTACGGTAACACCGGGGAGCTGTTTTTT. Translation: CASSYGNTGELFF. Together with reference TRBV5-1 and TRBJ2-2, the CDR3 gives the full variable domain: KAGVTQTPRYLIKTRGQQVTLSCSPISGHRSVSWYQQTPGQGLQFLFEYFSETQRNKGNFPGRFSGRQFSNSRSEMNVSTLELGDSALYLCASSYGNTGELFFGEGSRLTVL.

The chain couples TRBV7-6 to TRBJ2-7; D may be TRBD1 or TRBD2 (5 bases each). V lost 5 bases and J 0 bases, leaving 14 bases between the germline ends. Germline CDR1 reads SGHVS; CDR2 reads FNYEAQ. CDR3 size: 15 residues. The CDR3 sequence is CASSRRELSSYEQYF. Written as DNA, the CDR3 is TGTGCCAGCAGCCGCAGGGAGTTATCCTCCTACGAGCAGTACTTC. The full variable domain, with the rest looked up from reference TRBV7-6 and TRBJ2-7, is GAGVSQSPRYKVTKRGQDVALRCDPISGHVSLYWYRQALGQGPEFLTYFNYEAQQDKSGLPNDRFSAERPEGSISTLTIQRTEQRDSAMYRCASSRRELSSYEQYFGPGTRLTVT.

This chain uses TRBV6-4 with TRBJ1-2; D is possibly TRBD1 (5 bases). Germline CDR1 MRHNA, CDR2 SNTAGT. The CDR3 covers 16 residues. Trimming took off 6 bases at V and 0 bases at J, with 17 bases between the two ends. The CDR3 region is CASSRDGGAANYGYTF. CDR3 nucleotide sequence: TGTGCCAGCAGCCGGGACGGGGGAGCAGCTAACTATGGCTACACCTTC.

This chain uses TRBV5-1 with TRBJ1-6; no definite D call. CDR3 length: 15 amino acids. The germline CDR1 and CDR2 sequences are SGHRS and YFSETQ. The germline V and J ends were trimmed by 5 bases and 2 bases, with 11 bases remaining between them. The CDR3 DNA is TGCGCCAGCAGGCCTAGAGGTACCTATAATTCACCCCTCCACTTT. Protein product: CASRPRGTYNSPLHF.

The chain joins TRBV6-5 to TRBJ2-7; D perhaps matches TRBD2 (5 bases). CDR1 is MNHEY, CDR2 SVGAGI, per germline. The CDR3 totals 15 residues. The V and J ends lost 2 bases and 5 bases respectively, with 16 bases between them. The CDR3, as DNA: TGTGCCAGCAGTTACGAGGGAGCTAGTTCTCACGAGCAGTACTTC. Translated: CASSYEGASSHEQYF.

In this sample, this clone turned up once. The chain uses TRBV11-2 and TRBJ2-4; a possible D gene is TRBD2 (5 bases). The V and J ends lost 0 bases and 10 bases respectively, with 7 bases between them. In germline, CDR1 is SGHAT, CDR2 FQNNGV. CDR3 length equals 12 residues. CDR3 bases: TGTGCCAGCAGCTTAGATCGGGGTATTCAGTACTTC. Its protein is CASSLDRGIQYF.

The V gene is TRBV2, the J gene TRBJ2-1; 14 nucleotides line up with TRBD2. Germline-derived CDR1 and CDR2 are SNHLY and FYNNEI. The length of the CDR3 is 16 residues. J gave up 6 bases and V 5 bases, and 6 bases lay outside the gene matches. CDR3: CASSSGLAGAGNEQFF. In DNA, the CDR3 is TGTGCCAGCAGTTCGGGACTAGCGGGAGCAGGCAATGAGCAGTTCTTC.

The J gene is TRBJ2-7, the V gene TRBV10-3; 8 nucleotides line up with TRBD1. After removal of 9 bases from V and 0 bases from J, the junction contained 7 bases not matched to a gene. CDR3 length equals 14 residues. From germline, CDR1 is ENHRY and CDR2 SYGVKD. Written as DNA, the CDR3 is TGTGCCATTTCGGACAGGGCGAGCTCCTACGAGCAGTACTTC. Amino acids: CAISDRASSYEQYF.

The rearrangement links TRBV10-3 to TRBJ2-1; D is unresolved. Trimming took 0 bases from V and 7 from J, leaving 13 bases between them. The germline CDR1 and CDR2 sequences are ENHRY and SYGVKD. The CDR3 runs to 15 residues. The chain's CDR3 is CAISESNSIQNEQFF. The CDR3 DNA reads TGTGCCATCAGTGAGTCGAACTCAATTCAGAATGAGCAGTTCTTC.

The V gene is TRBV11-2, the J gene TRBJ1-1; D gene unclear. V dropped 0 bases and J dropped 6 bases, with 5 bases sitting between them. The CDR3 extends over 12 amino acids. The germline V gene has CDR1 SGHAT and CDR2 FQNNGV. CDR3 loop: CASSLEAAEAFF. The CDR3, as DNA: TGTGCCAGCAGCTTAGAGGCAGCTGAAGCTTTCTTT.

The rearrangement joins TRBV5-4 to TRBJ1-2; D remains unclear. The V end was cut by 1 base, the J end by 4 bases, with 14 bases between. This CDR3 spans 15 amino acids. From germline, CDR1 is SGHNT and CDR2 YYREEE (reference sequence). As DNA, the CDR3 is TGTGCCAGCAGCTTGACCAAGGAGTCGGTCTATGGCTACACCTTC. The encoded protein is CASSLTKESVYGYTF.

The genes are TRBV27 and TRBJ1-4; 8 bases are a match to TRBD1. This CDR3 region has 14 residues. After removal of 4 bases from V and 6 bases from J, the junction contained 4 bases not matched to a gene. From germline, CDR1 is MNHEY and CDR2 SMNVEV (reference sequence). In DNA form, the CDR3 reads TGTGCCAGCAGTTCACAGGGGGGTCATGAAAAACTGTTTTTT. It translates to CASSSQGGHEKLFF.

This clone was observed a single time. J is TRBJ2-7 and V is TRBV7-9; D might be TRBD1 (5 bases). The length of the CDR3 is 14 residues. Germline loops: CDR1 SEHNR, CDR2 FQNEAQ (reference sequence). Trimming stripped 1 base from V and 2 bases from J, with 9 bases between. DNA of the CDR3: TGTGCCAGCAGCTTAGGGGGCGGCGCCTACGAGCAGTACTTC. The encoded protein is CASSLGGGAYEQYF.

The chain couples TRBV10-3 to TRBJ2-3; TRBD1 aligns across 9 bases. The V segment lost 6 bases and the J segment 5 bases; nucleotides outside the gene matches: 3. The CDR3 has 13 amino acids. Germline V gene lookup returns CDR1 ENHRY and CDR2 SYGVKD. CDR3 in amino acids: CAISTGGIDTQYF. CDR3 nucleotide sequence: TGTGCCATCAGCACAGGGGGCATAGATACGCAGTATTTT.

CDR3 coding DNA: TGTGCCAGCAGCCTCTCGACAGATTCACCCCTCCACTTT. Translating it yields CASSLSTDSPLHF. The chain recombines TRBV3-1 (or the pseudogene TRBV3-2) with TRBJ1-6; D possibly corresponds to TRBD1 (5 bases). The ends were cut back, 4 bases at V and 8 bases at J, with 9 bases in the middle. Germline-derived CDR1 and CDR2 are LGHDT and YNNKEL (reference sequence). This CDR3 has 13 residues.

This chain connects TRBV6-5 to TRBJ1-4; D not certain. Trimming stripped 6 bases from V and 8 bases from J, with 19 bases between. The V gene's germline CDR1 is MNHEY and CDR2 SVGAGI. The CDR3 sequence is 15 residues long. The CDR3 DNA reads as TGTGCCAGCAGCCGGTACCGAACACAAGGAGAAAAACTGTTTTTT. As protein: CASSRYRTQGEKLFF.